This T cell receptor beta chain comes out of a study of T cells after yellow fever vaccination. Germline CDR1 and CDR2: SGHVS and FNYEAQ. The CDR3 has 12 amino acids. V was shortened by 5 bases and J by 5 bases, with 6 bases between the two germline ends. TCRdb re-analysed the 5' RACE reads in MiXCR, keeping a single row per CDR3 protein. The table shows roughly 99,000 distinct CDR3 sequences, with around 5.8% occurring only once. This clonotype has a count of ten or more. The receptor was derived from a young man who received the YFV17D yellow fever vaccine. This rearrangement joins TRBV7-6 to TRBJ2-2; D gene ambiguous. The specimen was CD8+ T cells sorted from PBMCs, collected 10 days after the yellow fever booster vaccination. This CDR3 is CASSPGTGELFF. As DNA, the CDR3 is TGTGCCAGCAGCCCCGGGACCGGGGAGCTGTTTTTT.